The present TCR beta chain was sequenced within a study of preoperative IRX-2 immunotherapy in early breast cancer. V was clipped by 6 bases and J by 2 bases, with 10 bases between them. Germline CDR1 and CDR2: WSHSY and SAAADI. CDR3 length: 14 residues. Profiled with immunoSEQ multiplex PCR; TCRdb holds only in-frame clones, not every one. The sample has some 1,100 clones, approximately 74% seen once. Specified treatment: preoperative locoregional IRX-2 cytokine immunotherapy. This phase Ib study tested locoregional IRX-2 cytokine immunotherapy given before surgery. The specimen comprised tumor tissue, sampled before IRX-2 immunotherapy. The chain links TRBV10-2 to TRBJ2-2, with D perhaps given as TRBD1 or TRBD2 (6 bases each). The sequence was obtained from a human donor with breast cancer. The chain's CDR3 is CASREGGNTGELFF. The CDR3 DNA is TGCGCCAGCAGGGAGGGGGGTAACACCGGGGAGCTGTTTTTT.